The clone carrying this T cell receptor (beta chain) was detected only a few times. CDR3 size: 15 residues. Trimming stripped 5 bases from V and 5 bases from J, with 19 bases between. Germline V CDR1 and CDR2: LNHNV, YYDKDF (reference sequence). Via MiXCR, TCRdb re-called the 5' RACE reads, giving one row per CDR3 protein. This table has roughly 74,000 distinct CDR3 sequences, 7.1% appearing once. The data are from a study of T cells after yellow fever vaccination. The rearrangement uses TRBV15 and TRBJ2-7; D is ambiguous. Sequencing was performed on CD8+ T cells sorted from PBMCs, taken 5 days after the first yellow fever vaccination. The clonotype was recovered from a man younger than 35 who received the YFV17D yellow fever vaccine. The CDR3: CATSPHTPRTDEQYF. The CDR3 region has the DNA TGTGCCACCAGCCCCCACACCCCAAGAACGGACGAGCAGTACTTC.